Described below is a single TCR beta chain sequence and its context. TCRdb re-called the RT-PCR reads with MiXCR, one entry per CDR3 protein. This sample yields about 700,000 distinct CDR3 sequences, of which more than 13% are seen a single time; roughly 3.9% belongs to the top ten. Germline V lookup: CDR1 SGHRS, CDR2 YFSETQ. V shed 4 bases, J shed 4 bases, and the junction held 6 bases outside the gene matches. This CDR3 spans 15 amino acids. This receptor was taken from a female donor in good health, serving as a healthy control. What was sequenced was memory CD4+ T cells from blood. The genes are TRBV5-1 and TRBJ1-4, with 8 bases fitting TRBD1. For the CDR3, the DNA is TGCGCCAGCAGCACCGGACAGGGAAATAATGAAAAACTGTTTTTT. This encodes CASSTGQGNNEKLFF.